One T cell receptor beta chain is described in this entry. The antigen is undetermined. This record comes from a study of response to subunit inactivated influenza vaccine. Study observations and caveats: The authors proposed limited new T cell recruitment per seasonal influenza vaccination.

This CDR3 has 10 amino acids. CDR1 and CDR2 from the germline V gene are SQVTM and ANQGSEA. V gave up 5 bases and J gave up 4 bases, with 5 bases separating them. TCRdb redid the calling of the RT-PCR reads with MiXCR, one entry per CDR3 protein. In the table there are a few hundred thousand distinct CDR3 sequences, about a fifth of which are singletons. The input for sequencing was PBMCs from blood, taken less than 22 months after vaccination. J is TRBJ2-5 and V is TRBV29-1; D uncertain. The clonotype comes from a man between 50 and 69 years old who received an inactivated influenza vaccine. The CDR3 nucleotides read TGCAGCGTTAAGGGAGAGACCCAGTACTTC. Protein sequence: CSVKGETQYF.